This T cell receptor beta chain emerged from a study of shared clonotypes between healthy human individuals. This clone was seen only a few times. Method: immunoSEQ multiplex PCR; TCRdb's copy keeps in-frame clones and lacks some. The sample includes about 1.4 million clones, more than 95% of them seen just once. CDR1 and CDR2 (germline): LNHNV, YYDKDF (reference sequence). V was trimmed by 0 bases and J by 3 bases, leaving 6 bases between them. This CDR3 has 15 residues. The sample taken for sequencing was naive CD4+ T cells sorted from blood. The subset denotes: CD45RA+ positively selected. The sequence derives from a man aged 25-45 years in good health. The chain employs TRBV15 and TRBJ2-6, with D perhaps assigned TRBD1 or TRBD2 (5 bases each). The CDR3 coding sequence is TGTGCCACCAGCAGAGATGGGGGTGGGGCCAACGTCCTGACTTTC. It yields the protein CATSRDGGGANVLTF.